These 7 T cell receptor beta chains were sequenced from one sample in a study of blood T cell repertoires in COVID-19. Produced via immunoSEQ multiplex PCR; TCRdb's table is partial and in-frame only. This sample yields about 120,000 clones, of which 88% are seen a single time; about a tenth belongs to the top ten. Sequencing was carried out using peripheral blood. These receptors originate from a man aged 50 to 60 with acute or convalescent COVID-19.

This chain joins TRBV18 and TRBJ1-5, with 9 bases fitting TRBD1. The CDR3 has 17 residues. Per germline, CDR1 KGHSH and CDR2 LQKENI. After removal of 5 bases from V and 2 bases from J, the junction contained 10 bases not matched to a gene. The CDR3 loop is CASSSDRGNEGNQPQHF. The DNA of the CDR3 is TGTGCCAGCTCATCGGACAGGGGAAATGAGGGCAATCAGCCCCAGCATTTT.

V usage is TRBV7-2 and J usage is TRBJ2-7, with D maybe TRBD2 (5 bases). Germline V gives CDR1 SGHTA, CDR2 FQGNSA. This CDR3 has 12 amino acids. The ends were cut back, 1 base at V and 9 bases at J, with 10 bases in the middle. The CDR3 region is CASSLEVGRQYF. CDR3 in DNA: TGTGCCAGCAGCTTAGAAGTTGGGAGGCAGTACTTC.

The gene calls are TRBV28 and TRBJ2-3; possible D gene TRBD2, 6 bases. The V end lost 2 bases, the J end lost 6 bases, and 12 bases lay between the germline ends. Germline-derived CDR1 and CDR2 are MDHEN and SYDVKM. This CDR3 region has 14 residues. The CDR3 reads CASSLPGVSDTQYF. DNA of the CDR3: TGTGCCAGCAGTTTACCGGGAGTCTCCGATACGCAGTATTTT.

The chain carries TRBV25-1 and TRBJ1-1; D gene unclear. Trimming cost V 0 bases and J 4 bases, with 12 bases left between them. CDR3 length equals 15 residues. From germline, CDR1 is MGHDK and CDR2 SYGVNS. The CDR3 loop reads CASSEYAVLGTEAFF. The CDR3 DNA reads as TGTGCCAGCAGTGAATATGCCGTTCTAGGCACTGAAGCTTTCTTT.

The chain is built from TRBV5-4 and TRBJ1-1; a possible D gene is TRBD1 (6 bases). This CDR3 has 15 amino acids. Germline CDR1 reads SGHNT; CDR2 reads YYREEE (reference sequence). Trimming pared 0 bases from V and 4 bases from J, leaving 13 bases between. In nucleotides, the CDR3 is TGTGCCAGCAGCTTGGTTCAGGGGTCGATCACTGAAGCTTTCTTT. It encodes CASSLVQGSITEAFF. The variable domain in full, completed from reference TRBV5-4 and TRBJ1-1, reads ETGVTQSPTHLIKTRGQQVTLRCSSQSGHNTVSWYQQALGQGPQFIFQYYREEENGRGNFPPRFSGLQFPNYSSELNVNALELDDSALYLCASSLVQGSITEAFFGQGTRLTVV.

This clone was detected a few times. V is TRBV19 and J is TRBJ1-2; maybe TRBD1 (5 bases). Looked up from germline, CDR1 is LNHDA and CDR2 is SQIVND (reference sequence). Trimming removed 7 bases from V and 3 bases from J, with 12 bases in between. This CDR3 has 13 amino acids. CDR3 nucleotide sequence: TGTGCCAGTACAGAGGACAAGGACTATGGCTACACCTTC. Translating it yields CASTEDKDYGYTF.

As concerns this clone: Other DNA sequences in this sample translate to the same CDR3. The genes are TRBV28 and TRBJ2-5, with 8 positions matching TRBD1. The CDR3 totals 14 residues. Germline values: CDR1 MDHEN, CDR2 SYDVKM. V lost 4 bases and J lost 1; bases outside the gene matches: 2. In nucleotides, the CDR3 is TGTGCCAGCAGTTCCGACAGGGGCCAAGAGACCCAGTACTTC. Amino acids: CASSSDRGQETQYF.